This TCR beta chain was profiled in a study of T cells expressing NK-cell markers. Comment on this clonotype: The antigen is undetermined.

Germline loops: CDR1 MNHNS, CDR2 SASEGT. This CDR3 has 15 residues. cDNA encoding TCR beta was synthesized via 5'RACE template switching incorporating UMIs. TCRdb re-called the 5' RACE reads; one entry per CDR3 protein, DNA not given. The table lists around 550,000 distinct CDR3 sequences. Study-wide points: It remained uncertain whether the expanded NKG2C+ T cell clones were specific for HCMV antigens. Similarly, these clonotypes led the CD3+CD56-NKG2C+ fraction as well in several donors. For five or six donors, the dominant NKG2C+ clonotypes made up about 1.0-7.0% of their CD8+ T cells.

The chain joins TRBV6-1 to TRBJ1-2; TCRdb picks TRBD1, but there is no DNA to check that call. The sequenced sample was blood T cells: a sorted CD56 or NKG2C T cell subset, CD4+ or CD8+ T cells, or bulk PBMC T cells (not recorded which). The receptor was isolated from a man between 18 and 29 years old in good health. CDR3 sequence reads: CASSLWMGGNYGYTF.